A single sample gave rise to the 21 T cell receptor beta chains below, sequenced in a study of T cell responses to AZD1222 COVID-19 vaccine. Method: immunoSEQ multiplex PCR; TCRdb's copy keeps in-frame clones and lacks some. The sample includes about 76,000 clones, around three quarters of them seen just once. This specimen consisted of peripheral blood, obtained 28 days after the second dose of the MenACWY control vaccine. The receptors derive from an adult who received the MenACWY meningococcal vaccine as a control.

This chain uses TRBV5-4 with TRBJ1-3; 7 bases align to TRBD1. V lost 4 bases and J lost 0; bases outside the gene matches: 7. Germline V gene sequence: CDR1 SGHNT, CDR2 YYREEE (reference sequence). This CDR3 is 16 amino acids long. CDR3 nucleotide sequence: TGTGCCAGCAGCCGACAGGGCCCCTTCTCTGGAAACACCATATATTTT. Its protein is CASSRQGPFSGNTIYF. Combining the CDR3 with reference TRBV5-4 and TRBJ1-3 gives the whole variable domain ETGVTQSPTHLIKTRGQQVTLRCSSQSGHNTVSWYQQALGQGPQFIFQYYREEENGRGNFPPRFSGLQFPNYSSELNVNALELDDSALYLCASSRQGPFSGNTIYFGEGSWLTVV.

The DNA of the CDR3 is TGTGCCAGCAGTGAAGCGCTACGGCACTATGGCTACACCTTC. Translating gives CASSEALRHYGYTF. The chain recombines TRBV6-1 with TRBJ1-2; D not resolved. Germline assignment: CDR1 MNHNS and CDR2 SASEGT. CDR3 length: 14 amino acids. The ends were cut back, 0 bases at V and 3 bases at J, with 8 bases in the middle.

This clone was detected only once. The chain employs TRBV30 and TRBJ2-5; 7 positions agree with TRBD1. The germline gives CDR1 GTSNPN, CDR2 SVGIG (reference sequence). The CDR3 has 15 residues. V gave up 1 base and J gave up 5 bases; unmatched junction bases: 10. In DNA, the CDR3 is TGTGCCTGGAGTGCAGGTACAGGGGAGCCCGAGACCCAGTACTTC. Protein sequence: CAWSAGTGEPETQYF.

The rearrangement uses TRBV5-6 and TRBJ2-3; D perhaps matches TRBD2 (6 bases). Looked up from germline, CDR1 is SGHDT and CDR2 is YYEEEE. There are 13 residues in the CDR3. Trimming pared 3 bases from V and 5 bases from J, leaving 10 bases between. The CDR3 loop reads CASSSGLRDTQYF. In DNA form, the CDR3 reads TGTGCCAGCAGCTCGGGACTCAGAGATACGCAGTATTTT.

The J gene is TRBJ1-5, the V gene TRBV10-2; D unresolved. CDR3 length equals 11 residues. V was trimmed by 5 bases and J by 7 bases, leaving 6 bases between them. Germline V CDR1 and CDR2: WSHSY, SAAADI. CDR3 coding DNA: TGCGCCAGCAGTCAATTACAGCCCCAGCATTTT. It yields the protein CASSQLQPQHF.

The J gene is TRBJ2-1, the V gene TRBV5-4; the D gene is possibly TRBD2 (6 bases). The CDR3 consists of 15 residues. Germline CDR1 and CDR2: SGHNT and YYREEE (reference sequence). The ends were cut back, 0 bases at V and 4 bases at J, with 11 bases in the middle. The CDR3 sequence: CASSLGRETYNEQFF. DNA for the CDR3: TGTGCCAGCAGCTTGGGACGGGAGACTTACAATGAGCAGTTCTTC.

The gene calls are TRBV5-4 and TRBJ1-2; TRBD1 is a possible D gene (6 bases). Germline CDR1 and CDR2: SGHNT and YYREEE (reference sequence). The CDR3 consists of 14 residues. With 4 bases removed from V and 5 bases from J, the gap between germline ends came to 15 bases. CDR3 bases: TGTGCCAGCAGCAAACAGGGTGAGGAATATGGCTACACCTTC. Translating it yields CASSKQGEEYGYTF.

This rearrangement joins TRBV6-5 to TRBJ1-1; TRBD1 might be the D (6 bases). CDR3 length equals 15 residues. The V gene's germline CDR1 is MNHEY and CDR2 SVGAGI. V was pared by 6 bases and J by 3 bases, with 17 bases between. The CDR3 loop reads CASSLSKGGHTEAFF. The CDR3 DNA is TGTGCCAGCAGCCTTTCGAAAGGGGGGCACACTGAAGCTTTCTTT.

The chain joins TRBV19 to TRBJ1-6; D unresolved. The germline CDR1 and CDR2 sequences are LNHDA and SQIVND (reference sequence). This CDR3 has 15 amino acids. V shed 5 bases and J shed 6 bases, with 14 bases lying between them. This chain's CDR3 is CASSERAGGNSPLHF. For the CDR3, the DNA is TGTGCCAGTAGTGAAAGGGCCGGAGGTAATTCACCCCTCCACTTT. Looking up the rest from reference TRBV19 and TRBJ1-6 gives the full variable domain: DGGITQSPKYLFRKEGQNVTLSCEQNLNHDAMYWYRQDPGQGLRLIYYSQIVNDFQKGDIAEGYSVSREKKESFPLTVTSAQKNPTAFYLCASSERAGGNSPLHFGNGTRLTVT.

Notes on this clone: The junction differs from germline at one of its ends, possibly a read error. V gene TRBV12-3 or TRBV12-4 combines with J gene TRBJ1-3, with D possibly TRBD1 on 5 matching bases. This CDR3 contains 12 residues. CDR3 amino acids: CASSLSGIREVF. The CDR3 DNA follows: TGTGCCAGCAGTTTATCAGGGATTCGGGAAGTTTTT.

This chain uses TRBV5-1 with TRBJ1-3; TRBD1 aligns across 7 bases. Germline trimming cut 4 bases from V and 0 bases from J; bases unmatched to any gene: 7. CDR3 size: 16 residues. CDR1 is SGHRS, CDR2 YFSETQ, per germline. CDR3 DNA sequence: TGCGCCAGCAGCCCCGGGACAGCCTTCTCTGGAAACACCATATATTTT. This codes for CASSPGTAFSGNTIYF.

The V call is TRBV19, the J call TRBJ1-5; no clear D gene. Trimming removed 7 bases at V and 0 bases at J, with 13 bases between. This CDR3 has 15 amino acids. Germline CDR1 reads LNHDA; CDR2 reads SQIVND (reference sequence). In DNA, the CDR3 is TGTGCCAGTACCACCGGGTTGTATAGCAATCAGCCCCAGCATTTT. It is translated as CASTTGLYSNQPQHF.

The gene calls are TRBV2 and TRBJ1-1; D unclear. Germline assignment: CDR1 SNHLY and CDR2 FYNNEI. Trimming cost V 4 bases and J 8 bases, with 11 bases left between them. The CDR3 length is 12 residues. Here the CDR3 reads CASSAVFGEAFF. The DNA for the CDR3 is TGTGCCAGCAGTGCCGTTTTCGGGGAAGCTTTCTTT.

The chain uses TRBV7-8 and TRBJ1-2; the D gene is possibly TRBD1 (5 bases). Germline lookup yields CDR1 SGHVS and CDR2 FQNEAQ. The CDR3 has 15 residues. The V and J ends lost 5 bases and 5 bases respectively, with 18 bases between them. CDR3 loop: CASSPSRDLLYGYTF. CDR3 coding DNA: TGTGCCAGCAGCCCCAGCCGGGACTTACTTTATGGCTACACCTTC.

The chain employs TRBV5-1 and TRBJ2-1; 10 nucleotides align to TRBD1. The CDR3 is 16 amino acids. Trimming cost V 0 bases and J 5 bases; bases outside gene matches: 5. Germline V gene sequence: CDR1 SGHRS, CDR2 YFSETQ. In nucleotides, the CDR3 is TGCGCCAGCAGCTTGGAGGGACAGGGGTTGGACAATGAGCAGTTCTTC. This translates into CASSLEGQGLDNEQFF.

This chain links TRBV4-3 with TRBJ1-2; no clear D. Germline V gene data show CDR1 as LGHNA and CDR2 as YSLEER. Trimming pared 0 bases from V and 8 bases from J, leaving 16 bases between. The CDR3 is 15 residues long. The CDR3 protein is CASSQDLSSLRGYTF. In nucleotides, the CDR3 is TGCGCCAGCAGCCAAGATCTTTCCAGCCTACGGGGCTACACCTTC.

The V and J genes are TRBV15 and TRBJ2-7; D might be TRBD1 (5 bases). There are 14 residues in the CDR3. Looked up from germline, CDR1 is LNHNV and CDR2 is YYDKDF (reference sequence). V lost 0 bases to trimming and J lost 2 bases, with 8 bases between them. The CDR3 nucleotides read TGTGCCACCAGCAGAGATCAGGGCCCCTACGAGCAGTACTTC. Translation: CATSRDQGPYEQYF.

The rearrangement links TRBV5-1 to TRBJ1-6; D is perhaps TRBD1 (6 bases). V was shortened by 8 bases and J by 6 bases, with 24 bases between the two germline ends. Germline V gene sequence: CDR1 SGHRS, CDR2 YFSETQ. The CDR3 loop spans 17 amino acids. CDR3 loop: CASKWAPGDGGNSPLHF. The CDR3 region has the DNA TGCGCCAGTAAGTGGGCTCCAGGGGACGGGGGTAATTCACCCCTCCACTTT.

V and J are TRBV5-6 and TRBJ2-4; the D gene is possibly TRBD1 (6 bases). Per germline, CDR1 SGHDT and CDR2 YYEEEE. Trimming stripped 3 bases from V and 3 bases from J, with 10 bases between. This CDR3 is built from 14 residues. DNA for the CDR3: TGTGCCAGCAGCTCCAGGGGATACAAAAACATTCAGTACTTC. Translation gives CASSSRGYKNIQYF.

The rearrangement uses TRBV13 and TRBJ1-2, with D possibly matching TRBD1 (6 bases). V was shortened by 5 bases and J by 4 bases, with 20 bases between the two germline ends. This CDR3 has 16 residues. Germline values: CDR1 PRHDT, CDR2 FYEKMQ (reference sequence). CDR3: CASSRAGHGGSYGYTF. The DNA for the CDR3 is TGTGCCAGCAGCCGCGCGGGGCACGGGGGCAGCTATGGCTACACCTTC.

This clone has just one count. The V gene is TRBV5-4, the J gene TRBJ1-2; D might be TRBD1 (6 bases). Per the germline V gene, CDR1 is SGHNT and CDR2 is YYREEE (reference sequence). The CDR3 is 14 amino acids. Trimming removed 0 bases at V and 4 bases at J, with 10 bases between. The CDR3 protein is CASSLGGGGYGYTF. The CDR3 DNA reads TGTGCCAGCAGCTTGGGAGGGGGAGGCTATGGCTACACCTTC.